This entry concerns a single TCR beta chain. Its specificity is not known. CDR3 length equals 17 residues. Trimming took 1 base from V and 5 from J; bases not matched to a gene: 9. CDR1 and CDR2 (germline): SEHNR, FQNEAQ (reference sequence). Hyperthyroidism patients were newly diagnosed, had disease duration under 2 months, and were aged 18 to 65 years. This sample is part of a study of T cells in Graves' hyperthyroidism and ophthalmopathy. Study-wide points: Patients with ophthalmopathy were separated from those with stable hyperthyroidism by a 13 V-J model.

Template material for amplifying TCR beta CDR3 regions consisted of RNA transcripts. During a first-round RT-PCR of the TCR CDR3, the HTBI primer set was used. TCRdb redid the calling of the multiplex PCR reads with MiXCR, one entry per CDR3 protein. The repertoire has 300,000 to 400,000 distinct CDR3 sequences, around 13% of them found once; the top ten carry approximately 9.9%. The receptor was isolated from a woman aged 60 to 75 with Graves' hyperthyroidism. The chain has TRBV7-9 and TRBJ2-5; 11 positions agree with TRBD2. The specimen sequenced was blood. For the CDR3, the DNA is TGTGCCAGCAGCTTAGGTTGGCTAGCGGGAGGAGGCGAGACCCAGTACTTC. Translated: CASSLGWLAGGGETQYF.